The 6 T cell receptor beta chains reported below all come from one sample, sequenced in a study of relationships among human T cell subsets. From the CD45RA-negative fraction, anti-CD45RO beads picked out CD45RA-RO+ memory T cells. From mRNA, alpha and beta CDR3 regions were amplified using semiquantitative ARM-PCR. Tagged nested gene-specific primers were used first, then communal superprimers amplified exponentially. TCRdb reprocessed the multiplex PCR reads via MiXCR and lists one record per CDR3 protein. The sample consists of 7,500 to 9,500 distinct CDR3 sequences, around 49% of them appearing once. The sequencing input was memory T cells sorted from blood. The receptors were sampled from a man aged 35 to 55 in good health.

The chain combines TRBV6-6 with TRBJ2-1, with 7 bases lining up with TRBD2. Germline CDR1 and CDR2: MNHNY and SVGAGI (reference sequence). CDR3 length: 14 residues. V gave up 8 bases and J gave up 4 bases; unmatched junction bases: 8. The CDR3 DNA sequence: TGTGCCAGCGGAGCCCAGCGGGGATACAATGAGCAGTTCTTC. This codes for CASGAQRGYNEQFF.

This sequence joins TRBV5-1 and TRBJ2-7; TRBD1 is a possible D gene (5 bases). V gave up 1 base and J gave up 0 bases, with 11 bases separating them. The V gene's germline CDR1 is SGHRS and CDR2 YFSETQ. The CDR3 is 15 residues long. CDR3 amino acids: CASSLMAGSSYEQYF. CDR3 nucleotide sequence: TGCGCCAGCAGCTTGATGGCAGGGTCCTCCTACGAGCAGTACTTC.

CDR3 DNA sequence: TGTGCCAGTAGTTCGGACGGCCAAGAGACCCAGTACTTC. As protein: CASSSDGQETQYF. The chain recombines TRBV19 with TRBJ2-5; D remains ambiguous. The V end lost 5 bases, the J end lost 1 base, and 8 bases lay between the germline ends. The germline V gene has CDR1 LNHDA and CDR2 SQIVND (reference sequence). This CDR3 is 13 amino acids long.

V is TRBV11-2 and J is TRBJ2-1; possibly TRBD2 for D (5 bases). Per germline, CDR1 SGHAT and CDR2 FQNNGV. Trimming removed 5 bases from V and 5 bases from J, with 13 bases in between. CDR3 length equals 14 residues. Here the CDR3 DNA reads TGTGCCAGCAGCCCGAACCCGAGGGACAATGAGCAGTTCTTC. It codes for CASSPNPRDNEQFF.

This clonotype was seen a handful of times. The V and J genes are TRBV11-2 and TRBJ1-2, with D hard to call. This CDR3 contains 16 residues. Germline V lookup: CDR1 SGHAT, CDR2 FQNNGV. Trimming pared 5 bases from V and 8 bases from J, leaving 24 bases between. CDR3: CASSRVAGAGGEGYTF. CDR3 nucleotide sequence: TGTGCCAGCAGCCGCGTCGCGGGCGCCGGTGGGGAAGGCTACACCTTC.

Here the CDR3 reads CASSLARGLAGDETQYF. CDR3 bases: TGTGCCAGCAGCTTGGCGAGGGGACTAGCGGGAGACGAGACCCAGTACTTC. The chain links TRBV5-6 to TRBJ2-5; 14 nucleotides match TRBD2. The ends lost 0 bases at V and 5 bases at J; junction bases unmatched: 6. The CDR3 is 17 residues long. The germline gives CDR1 SGHDT, CDR2 YYEEEE.